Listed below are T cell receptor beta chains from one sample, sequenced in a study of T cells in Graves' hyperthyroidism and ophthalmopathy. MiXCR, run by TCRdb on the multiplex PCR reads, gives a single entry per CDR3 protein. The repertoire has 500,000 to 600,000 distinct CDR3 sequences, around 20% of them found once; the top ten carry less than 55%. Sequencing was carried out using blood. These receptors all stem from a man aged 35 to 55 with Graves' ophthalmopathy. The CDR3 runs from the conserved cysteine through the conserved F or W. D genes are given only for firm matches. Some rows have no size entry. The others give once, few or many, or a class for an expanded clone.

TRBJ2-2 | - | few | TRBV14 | TGTGCCAGCAGCCCCGGGTTGGGGCGCAACGGGGAGCTGTTTTTT | CASSPGLGRNGELFF
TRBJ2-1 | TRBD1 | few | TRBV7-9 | TGTGCCAGCAGCAATATAGGTGCGGGACAGGGTTACAATGAGCAGTTCTTC | CASSNIGAGQGYNEQFF
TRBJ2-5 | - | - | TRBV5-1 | TGCGCCAGCAGCTTATCGGCAGGGGCAGAGACCCAGTACTTC | CASSLSAGAETQYF
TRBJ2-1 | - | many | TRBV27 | TGTGCCAGCAGTTCCTCCTGGGACCGCCAGTGGGGTGAGCAGTTCTTC | CASSSSWDRQWGEQFF
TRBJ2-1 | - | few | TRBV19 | TGTGCCAGTAGTGGAGGGGACAGTCGCTCCTACAATGAGCAGTTCTTC | CASSGGDSRSYNEQFF
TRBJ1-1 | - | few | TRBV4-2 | TGTGCCAGCAGCCAAGGGCCCCGGGGAACTTCTGAAGCTTTCTTT | CASSQGPRGTSEAFF
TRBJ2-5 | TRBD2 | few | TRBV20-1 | TGCAGCGCTACAGGGACTAGGGTCCGAGAGACCCAGTACTTC | CSATGTRVRETQYF
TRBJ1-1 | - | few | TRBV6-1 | TGTGCCAGCAGTGATGGGTTTTCGAACACTGAAGCTTTCTTT | CASSDGFSNTEAFF
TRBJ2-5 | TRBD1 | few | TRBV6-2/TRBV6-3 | TGTGCCAGCAGGGGGACAGCAGAAGAGACCCAGTACTTC | CASRGTAEETQYF
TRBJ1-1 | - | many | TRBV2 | TGTGCCAGCAGGGCCGAGCGGGGTATGAACACTGAAGCTTTCTTT | CASRAERGMNTEAFF
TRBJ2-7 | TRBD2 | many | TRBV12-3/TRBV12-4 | TGTGCCAGCAGTTTGGGTGCGGCTAGCGGGAGTGGATACGAGCAGTACTTC | CASSLGAASGSGYEQYF
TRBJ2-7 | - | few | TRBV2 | TGTGCCAGCCGGGAGCAACTCTACGAGCAGTACTTC | CASREQLYEQYF
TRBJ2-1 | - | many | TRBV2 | TGTGCCAGCAGTGAACCCCAAGAGCAGTTCTTC | CASSEPQEQFF
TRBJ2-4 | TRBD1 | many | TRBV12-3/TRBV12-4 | TGTGCCAGCAGCCAACAGGGGGCCCATGGTAACACTCAGTACTTC | CASSQQGAHGNTQYF
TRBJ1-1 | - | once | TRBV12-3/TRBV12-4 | TGTGCCAGCAGCGTTGGCAGGGTGGGCACTGAAGCTTTCTTT | CASSVGRVGTEAFF
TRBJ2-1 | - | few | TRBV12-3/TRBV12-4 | TGTGCCAGCAGTGCTCGGGTTCTATCCGGCGGAGATGAGCAGTTCTTC | CASSARVLSGGDEQFF
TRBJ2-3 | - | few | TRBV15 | TGTGCCACCAGCAGACTCGACAGGGGAGGGGGAGATACGCAGTATTTT | CATSRLDRGGGDTQYF
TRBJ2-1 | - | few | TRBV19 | TGTGCCAGTAGTAGGGACGGAGGCTCCTACAATGAGCAGTTCTTC | CASSRDGGSYNEQFF
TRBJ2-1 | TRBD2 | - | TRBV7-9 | TGTGCCAGCAGCTTACCCCGGCGGCTAGCGGGATTGGGCGATGAGCAGTTCTTC | CASSLPRRLAGLGDEQFF
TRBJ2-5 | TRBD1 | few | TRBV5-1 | TGCGCCAGCAGCCATCTGACAGGGGAAGAGACCCAGTACTTC | CASSHLTGEETQYF
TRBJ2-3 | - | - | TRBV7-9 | TGTGCCAGCAGCTTAATGGGGCAGGGGAGCACAGATACGCAGTATTTT | CASSLMGQGSTDTQYF
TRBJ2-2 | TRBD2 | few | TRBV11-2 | TGTGCCAGCAGCTTAGTGGGGGGGATGAACGGGGAGCCGTTTTTT | CASSLVGGMNGEPFF
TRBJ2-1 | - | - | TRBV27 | TGTGCCAGCAGTTCGGTGAGCAATGAGCAGTTCTTC | CASSSVSNEQFF
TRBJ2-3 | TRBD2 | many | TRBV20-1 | TGCAGTGCTAGGGCGGTTAGCGGGGGGCCAGTCGGTACGCAGTATTTT | CSARAVSGGPVGTQYF
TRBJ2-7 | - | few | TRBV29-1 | TGCAGCGTTGAGGGGGGGGGCGGCCTCTCCTACGAGCAGTACTTC | CSVEGGGGLSYEQYF
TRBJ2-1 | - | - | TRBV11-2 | TGTGCCAGCAGCTTAATCCCGGGGACGGCTAATGAGCAGTTCTTC | CASSLIPGTANEQFF
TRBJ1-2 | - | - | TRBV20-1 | TGCAGTGCTAGGGAGACCCAGCGACCCTATGGCTACACCTTC | CSARETQRPYGYTF
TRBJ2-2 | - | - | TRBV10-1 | TGCGCCAACCCCACAGGCAAGAACTGCGAGGCGGGACTTAACACCGGGGAGCTGTTTTTT | CANPTGKNCEAGLNTGELFF
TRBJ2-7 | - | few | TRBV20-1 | TGCAGTGCTAGGCACAGTGCCTACGAGCAGTACTTC | CSARHSAYEQYF
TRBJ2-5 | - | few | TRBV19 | TGTGCCAGTAGTATGGCAGCGTGGGAGACCCAGTACTTC | CASSMAAWETQYF
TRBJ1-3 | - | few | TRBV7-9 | TGTGCCAGCAGCCCTTTGGCTGGAAACACCATATATTTT | CASSPLAGNTIYF
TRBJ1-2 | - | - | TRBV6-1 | TGTGCCAGCAGTCAGACAGAGGGAAACTATGGCTACACCTTC | CASSQTEGNYGYTF
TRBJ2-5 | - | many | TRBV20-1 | TGCAGTGCCCCCCGTGGGGGTAGGGTGTCAGAGACCCAGTACTTC | CSAPRGGRVSETQYF
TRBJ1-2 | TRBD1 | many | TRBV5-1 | TGCGCCAGCAGCCCCGACAGGGATTATGGCTACACCTTC | CASSPDRDYGYTF
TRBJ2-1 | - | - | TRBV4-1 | TGCGCCAGCAGTTGGGGGTCCTCGGGGGACAATGAGCAGTTCTTC | CASSWGSSGDNEQFF
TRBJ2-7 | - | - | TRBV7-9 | TGTGCCAGCAGCTTGGAAATAGGGGAGAACTCCTACGAGCAGTACTTC | CASSLEIGENSYEQYF
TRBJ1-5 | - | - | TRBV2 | TGTGCCAGCAGTGGAGGAAAGGGCGTGAGTCAGCCCCAGCATTTT | CASSGGKGVSQPQHF
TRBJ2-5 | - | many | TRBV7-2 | TGTGCCAGCAGCCAACCCCCGCGGGAGACCCAGTACTTC | CASSQPPRETQYF
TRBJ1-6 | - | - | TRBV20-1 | TGCAGTGCTAGAAAGGGGATGAATTCACCCCTCCACTTT | CSARKGMNSPLHF
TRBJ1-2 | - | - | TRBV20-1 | TGCAGTGCTAGATCGGTCGAGTCTAACTATGGCTACACCTTC | CSARSVESNYGYTF